This T cell receptor beta chain is drawn from a study of cytomegalovirus exposure and HLA in healthy donors. To note about this clone: Its antigen is undetermined.

Generated by immunoSEQ multiplex PCR, the TCRdb table keeps only in-frame clones and is missing some. The data show 150,000 to 200,000 clones, about 80% seen once. Study-wide findings and caveats: Most TCRs appeared rarely, but some public TCRs recurred in many donors. Investigators reported around 150 TCR beta chains as tied to cytomegalovirus.

CDR1 is SGHTA and CDR2 is FQGNSA in the germline V gene. The V gene end was trimmed by 1 base and the J gene end by 6 bases; junction bases not matched to a gene: 12. CDR3 length equals 17 residues. This TCR came from a man aged 18 to 30 in good health and CMV-seropositive. This chain uses TRBV7-2 with TRBJ2-7; 10 positions agree with TRBD2. The sample taken for sequencing was PBMCs. CDR3 sequence (DNA): TGTGCCAGCAGCTTAGAGCTAGCGGGAGTCAAAACGGGCGAGCAGTACTTC. It specifies CASSLELAGVKTGEQYF.